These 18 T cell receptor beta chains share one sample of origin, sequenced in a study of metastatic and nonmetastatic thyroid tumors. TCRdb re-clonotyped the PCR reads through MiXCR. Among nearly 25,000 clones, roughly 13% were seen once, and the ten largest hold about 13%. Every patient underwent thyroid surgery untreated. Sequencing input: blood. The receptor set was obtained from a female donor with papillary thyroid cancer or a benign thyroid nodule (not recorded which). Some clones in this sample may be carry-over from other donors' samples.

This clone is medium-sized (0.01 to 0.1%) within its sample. The CDR3 reads CATRGSGSPEQYF. CDR3 bases: TGTGCCACCAGAGGTAGCGGGAGTCCCGAGCAGTACTTC. J is TRBJ2-7 and V is TRBV24-1, with TRBD2 matching 9 bases. There are 13 residues in the CDR3. Losses at the gene ends were 7 bases for V and 6 bases for J; bases not matched to a gene: 6. Germline loops: CDR1 KGHDR, CDR2 SFDVKD.

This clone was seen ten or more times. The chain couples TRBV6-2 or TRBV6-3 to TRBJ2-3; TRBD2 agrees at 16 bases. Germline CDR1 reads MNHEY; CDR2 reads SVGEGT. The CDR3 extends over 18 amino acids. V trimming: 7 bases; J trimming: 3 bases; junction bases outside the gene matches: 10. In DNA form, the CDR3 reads TGTGCCAGCACCACACCGGGACTAGCGGGAGGGTTGACAGATACGCAGTATTTT. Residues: CASTTPGLAGGLTDTQYF.

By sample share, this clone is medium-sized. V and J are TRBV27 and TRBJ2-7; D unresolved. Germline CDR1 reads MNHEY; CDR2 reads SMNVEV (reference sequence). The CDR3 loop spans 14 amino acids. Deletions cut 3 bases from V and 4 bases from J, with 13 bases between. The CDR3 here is CASSLTYREYEQYF. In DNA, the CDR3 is TGTGCCAGCAGTTTGACATACAGAGAGTACGAGCAGTACTTC.

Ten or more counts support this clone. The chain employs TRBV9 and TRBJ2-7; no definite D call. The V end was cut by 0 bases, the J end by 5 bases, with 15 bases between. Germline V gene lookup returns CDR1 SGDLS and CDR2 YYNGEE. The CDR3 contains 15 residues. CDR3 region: CASSVGASSADEQYF. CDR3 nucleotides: TGTGCCAGCAGCGTAGGTGCTAGTTCGGCTGACGAGCAGTACTTC.

CDR3 residues: CASSDGSGSGNTIYF. The CDR3 region has the DNA TGCGCCAGCAGCGATGGATCAGGGTCTGGAAACACCATATATTTT. The J gene is TRBJ1-3, the V gene TRBV5-1; tentatively, D is TRBD1 (5 bases). The CDR3 covers 15 residues. V was clipped by 4 bases and J by 1 base, with 12 bases between them. The germline V gene encodes CDR1 SGHRS and CDR2 YFSETQ.

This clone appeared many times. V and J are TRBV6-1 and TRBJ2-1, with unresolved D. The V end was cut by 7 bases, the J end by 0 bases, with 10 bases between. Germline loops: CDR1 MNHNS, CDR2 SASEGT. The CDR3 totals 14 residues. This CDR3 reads CASNAPDSYNEQFF. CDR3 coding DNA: TGTGCCAGCAATGCCCCGGACTCCTACAATGAGCAGTTCTTC.

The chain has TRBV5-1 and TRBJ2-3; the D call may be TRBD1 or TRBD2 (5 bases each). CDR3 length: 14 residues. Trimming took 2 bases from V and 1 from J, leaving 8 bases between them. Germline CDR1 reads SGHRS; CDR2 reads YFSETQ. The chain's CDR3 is CASSFLGGTDTQYF. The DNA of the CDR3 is TGCGCCAGCAGCTTTCTGGGGGGCACAGATACGCAGTATTTT. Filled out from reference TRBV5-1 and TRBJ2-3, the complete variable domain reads KAGVTQTPRYLIKTRGQQVTLSCSPISGHRSVSWYQQTPGQGLQFLFEYFSETQRNKGNFPGRFSGRQFSNSRSEMNVSTLELGDSALYLCASSFLGGTDTQYFGPGTRLTVL.

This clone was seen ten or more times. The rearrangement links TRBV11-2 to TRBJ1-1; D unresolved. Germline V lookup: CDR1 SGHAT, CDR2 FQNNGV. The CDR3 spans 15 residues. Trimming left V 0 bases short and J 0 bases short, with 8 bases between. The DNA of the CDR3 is TGTGCCAGCAGCTTAGACCCGGGCATGAACACTGAAGCTTTCTTT. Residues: CASSLDPGMNTEAFF.

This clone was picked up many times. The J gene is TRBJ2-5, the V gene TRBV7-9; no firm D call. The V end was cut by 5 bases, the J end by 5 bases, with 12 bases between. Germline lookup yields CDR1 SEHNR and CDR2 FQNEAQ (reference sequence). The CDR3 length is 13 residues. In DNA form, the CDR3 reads TGTGCCAGCAGCCAATCGGGCCGTGAGACCCAGTACTTC. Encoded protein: CASSQSGRETQYF.

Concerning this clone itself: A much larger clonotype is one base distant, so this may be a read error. CDR3 coding DNA: TGTGCCATCAGCTTGGGGCTAGCGGGAGGGTCAGAGGAGACCCAGTACTTC. Translating it yields CAISLGLAGGSEETQYF. The rearrangement uses TRBV11-1 and TRBJ2-7; the match to TRBD2 covers 12 bases. The DNA end favors TRBJ2-5, so the J call may be wrong. Per germline, CDR1 SGHAT and CDR2 FQDESV (reference sequence). The length of the CDR3 is 17 residues.

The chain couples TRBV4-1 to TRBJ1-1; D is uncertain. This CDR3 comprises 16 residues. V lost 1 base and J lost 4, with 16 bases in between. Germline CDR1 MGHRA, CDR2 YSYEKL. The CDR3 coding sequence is TGCGCCAGCAGCCAAGCTACGAGGCCACCGGGCACTGAAGCTTTCTTT. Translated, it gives CASSQATRPPGTEAFF.

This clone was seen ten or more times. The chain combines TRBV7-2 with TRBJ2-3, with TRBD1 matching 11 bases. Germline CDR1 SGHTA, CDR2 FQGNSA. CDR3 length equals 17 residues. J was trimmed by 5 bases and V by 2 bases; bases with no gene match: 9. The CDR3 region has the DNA TGTGCCAGCAGCTTAATTGGTCGGGACAGGGGGATAGATACGCAGTATTTT. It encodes CASSLIGRDRGIDTQYF.

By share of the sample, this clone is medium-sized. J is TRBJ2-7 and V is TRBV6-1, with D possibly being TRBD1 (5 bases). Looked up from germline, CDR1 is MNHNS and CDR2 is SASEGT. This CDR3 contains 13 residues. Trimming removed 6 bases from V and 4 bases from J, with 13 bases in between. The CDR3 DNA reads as TGTGCCAGCAGCCCCCCCGGACAATACGAGCAGTACTTC. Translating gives CASSPPGQYEQYF.

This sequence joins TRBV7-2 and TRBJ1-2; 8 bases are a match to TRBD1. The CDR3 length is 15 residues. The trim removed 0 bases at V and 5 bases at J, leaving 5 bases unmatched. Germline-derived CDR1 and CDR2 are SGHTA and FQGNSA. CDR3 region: CASSLAGGQVYGYTF. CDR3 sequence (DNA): TGTGCCAGCAGCTTAGCGGGGGGACAGGTATATGGCTACACCTTC. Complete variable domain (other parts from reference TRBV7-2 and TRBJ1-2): GAGVSQSPSNKVTEKGKDVELRCDPISGHTALYWYRQSLGQGLEFLIYFQGNSAPDKSGLPSDRFSAERTGGSVSTLTIQRTQQEDSAVYLCASSLAGGQVYGYTFGSGTRLTVV.

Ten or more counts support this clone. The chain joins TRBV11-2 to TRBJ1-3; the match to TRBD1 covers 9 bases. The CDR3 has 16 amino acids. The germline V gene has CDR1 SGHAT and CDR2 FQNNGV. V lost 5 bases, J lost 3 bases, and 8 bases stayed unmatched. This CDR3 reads CASSPEWDRVGNTIYF. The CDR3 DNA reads TGTGCCAGCAGCCCAGAGTGGGACAGGGTTGGAAACACCATATATTTT.

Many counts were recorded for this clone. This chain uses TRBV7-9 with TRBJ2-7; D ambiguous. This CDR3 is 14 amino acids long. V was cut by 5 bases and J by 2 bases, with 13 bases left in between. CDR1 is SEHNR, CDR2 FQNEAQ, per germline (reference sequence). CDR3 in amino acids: CASSPSGGTYEQYF. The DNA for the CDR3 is TGTGCCAGCAGCCCCTCTGGCGGTACCTACGAGCAGTACTTC.

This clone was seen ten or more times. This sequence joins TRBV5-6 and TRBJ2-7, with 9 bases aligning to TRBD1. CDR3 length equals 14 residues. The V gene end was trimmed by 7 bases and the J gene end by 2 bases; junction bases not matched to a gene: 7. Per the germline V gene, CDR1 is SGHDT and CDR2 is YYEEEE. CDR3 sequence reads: CASAGQGFTYEQYF. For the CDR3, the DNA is TGTGCCAGCGCCGGACAGGGGTTTACCTACGAGCAGTACTTC.

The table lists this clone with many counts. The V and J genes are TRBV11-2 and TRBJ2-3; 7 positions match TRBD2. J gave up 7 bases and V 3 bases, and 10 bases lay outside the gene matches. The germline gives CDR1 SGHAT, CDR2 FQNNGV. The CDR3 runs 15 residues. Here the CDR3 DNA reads TGTGCCAGCAGCTTTCTACTAGCGAACTCAAATACGCAGTATTTT. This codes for CASSFLLANSNTQYF.